This T cell receptor (beta chain) was profiled in a study of cytomegalovirus exposure and HLA in healthy donors. Study details: Counted in an early data release were about 85 million unique TCRs from HLA-typed donors.

In its sample, this clone was seen once. Its antigen is not known. Findings and limits, study-wide: The authors reported that TCR beta sequences could predict HLA-A and HLA-B alleles. These predictions were accurate for most subjects in the first cohort. Per a prior analysis, the majority of TCR beta V segments were productive roughly 90% or roughly 30% of the time. The study flagged around 150 TCR beta chains as cytomegalovirus-associated.

The study ran its PCR with 60 Vbeta and 13 Jbeta primers. Libraries were prepared by immunoSEQ multiplex PCR; TCRdb keeps only in-frame clonotypes and omits some of them. The profile shows 200,000 to 250,000 clones, 80% to 90% of them singletons. V was shortened by 2 bases and J by 6 bases, with 11 bases between the two germline ends. This CDR3 comprises 13 residues. Germline assignment: CDR1 GTSNPN and CDR2 SVGIG (reference sequence). The clonotype was recovered from a girl aged 2 to 10 in good health and CMV-seronegative. The V call is TRBV30, the J call TRBJ1-5; D is unresolved. Sequencing was carried out using PBMCs. The CDR3 is CAWSSQEGQPQHF. The CDR3 bases are TGTGCCTGGAGTAGCCAGGAAGGTCAGCCCCAGCATTTT.